There are a few counts of the clone carrying this TCR beta chain. The antigen is not known. The sample belongs to a study of T cell clonality in common variable immunodeficiency. Overall study findings and caveats: Common variable immunodeficiency TCR beta sequences reportedly had fewer deletions and N-nucleotide insertions. T cell subpopulation sequencing would be needed to explain CVID clonality.

Here immunoSEQ multiplex PCR was the method, and the copy in TCRdb shows in-frame clones only, minus some. The table lists approximately 52,000 clones, with no singletons. The sequence derives from a person aged 18 to 69 in good health. Sequenced sample: peripheral blood mononuclear cells.

Here the CDR3 reads CASSGEGGGSYEQYF. The CDR3 DNA, read in part, is TGTGCCAGCAGTGGGGAAGGGGGCGGGTCCTACGAG. The V call is TRBV2, the J call TRBJ2-7; 7 bases map to TRBD1. The missing CDR3 end, 3 residues past where the read stops, is filled in from the germline J gene. V gave up 4 bases and J gave up 1 base; unmatched junction bases: 7. Germline lookup yields CDR1 SNHLY and CDR2 FYNNEI. This CDR3 comprises 15 residues.